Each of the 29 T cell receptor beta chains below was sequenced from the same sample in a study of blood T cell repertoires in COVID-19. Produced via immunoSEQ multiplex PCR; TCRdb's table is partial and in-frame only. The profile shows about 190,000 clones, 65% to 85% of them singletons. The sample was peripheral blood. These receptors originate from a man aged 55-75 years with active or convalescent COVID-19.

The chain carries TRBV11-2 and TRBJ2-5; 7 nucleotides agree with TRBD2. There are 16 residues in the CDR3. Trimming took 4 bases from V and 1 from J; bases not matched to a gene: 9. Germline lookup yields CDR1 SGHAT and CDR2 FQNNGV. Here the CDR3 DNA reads TGTGCCAGCAGCTGGGGTAGCGGGCCCACCCAAGAGACCCAGTACTTC. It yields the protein CASSWGSGPTQETQYF.

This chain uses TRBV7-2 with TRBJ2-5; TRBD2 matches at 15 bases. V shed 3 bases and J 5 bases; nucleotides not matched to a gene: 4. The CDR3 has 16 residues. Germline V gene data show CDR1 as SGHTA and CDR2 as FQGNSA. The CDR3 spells CASSLGTSGRRETQYF. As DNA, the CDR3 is TGTGCCAGCAGCTTGGGGACTAGCGGGAGGAGGGAGACCCAGTACTTC.

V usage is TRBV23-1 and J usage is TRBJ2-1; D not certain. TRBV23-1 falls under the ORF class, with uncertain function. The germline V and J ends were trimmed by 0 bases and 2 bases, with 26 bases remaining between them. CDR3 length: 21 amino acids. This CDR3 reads CASSQSDRQAAPTYTYNEQFF. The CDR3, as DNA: TGCGCCAGCAGTCAATCAGATCGGCAGGCTGCCCCCACGTACACCTACAATGAGCAGTTCTTC.

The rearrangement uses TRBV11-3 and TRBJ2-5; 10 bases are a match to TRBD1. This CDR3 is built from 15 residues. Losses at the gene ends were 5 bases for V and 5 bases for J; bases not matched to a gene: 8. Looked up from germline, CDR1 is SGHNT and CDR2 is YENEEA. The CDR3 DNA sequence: TGTGCCAGCAGCCCGGACAGGGGGGTTTCGGAGACCCAGTACTTC. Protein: CASSPDRGVSETQYF.

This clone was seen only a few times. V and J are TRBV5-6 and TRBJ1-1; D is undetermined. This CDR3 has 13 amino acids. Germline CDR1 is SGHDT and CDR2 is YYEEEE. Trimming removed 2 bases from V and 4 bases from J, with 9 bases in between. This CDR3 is CASSFPPGTEAFF. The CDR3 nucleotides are TGTGCCAGCAGCTTCCCCCCGGGCACTGAAGCTTTCTTT.

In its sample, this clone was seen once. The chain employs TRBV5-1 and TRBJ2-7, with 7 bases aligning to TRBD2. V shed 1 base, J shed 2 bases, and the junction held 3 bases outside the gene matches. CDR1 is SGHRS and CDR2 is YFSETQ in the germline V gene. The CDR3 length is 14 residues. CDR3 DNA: TGCGCCAGCAGCTTGACTAGCGAGCCCTACGAGCAGTACTTC. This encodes CASSLTSEPYEQYF.

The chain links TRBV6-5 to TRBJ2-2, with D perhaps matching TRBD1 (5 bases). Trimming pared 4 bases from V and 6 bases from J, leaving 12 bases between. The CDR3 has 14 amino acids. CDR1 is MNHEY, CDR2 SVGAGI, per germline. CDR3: CASSLGQFAGELFF. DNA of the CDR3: TGTGCCAGCAGTTTGGGGCAGTTCGCCGGGGAGCTGTTTTTT.

CDR3 in DNA: TGTGCCAGCTCACCACGGGCGGGAGGTACCTACGAGCAGTACTTC. Residues: CASSPRAGGTYEQYF. The V gene is TRBV18, the J gene TRBJ2-7, with 8 bases fitting TRBD2. CDR3 length: 15 residues. The V gene's germline CDR1 is KGHSH and CDR2 LQKENI. The trim removed 1 base at V and 2 bases at J, leaving 4 bases unmatched.

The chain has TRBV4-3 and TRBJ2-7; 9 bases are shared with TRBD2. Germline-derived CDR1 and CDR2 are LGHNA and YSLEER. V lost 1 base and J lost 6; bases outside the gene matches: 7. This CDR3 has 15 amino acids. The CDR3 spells CASSQGLSGSLEQYF. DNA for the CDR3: TGCGCCAGCAGCCAAGGGCTTAGCGGGAGTCTCGAGCAGTACTTC.

CDR3 loop: CASTRQGVSTDTQYF. The CDR3 DNA follows: TGTGCCAGCACAAGACAGGGGGTCAGCACAGATACGCAGTATTTT. The chain recombines TRBV28 with TRBJ2-3; 9 nucleotides match TRBD1. Germline CDR1 reads MDHEN; CDR2 reads SYDVKM. V trimming: 7 bases; J trimming: 0 bases; junction bases outside the gene matches: 5. The CDR3 is 15 residues long.

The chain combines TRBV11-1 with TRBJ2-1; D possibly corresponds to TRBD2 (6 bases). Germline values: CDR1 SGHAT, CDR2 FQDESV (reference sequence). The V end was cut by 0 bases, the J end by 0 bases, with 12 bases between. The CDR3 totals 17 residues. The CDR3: CASSLASLASSYNEQFF. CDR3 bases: TGTGCCAGCAGCTTAGCAAGCCTAGCGAGCTCCTACAATGAGCAGTTCTTC.

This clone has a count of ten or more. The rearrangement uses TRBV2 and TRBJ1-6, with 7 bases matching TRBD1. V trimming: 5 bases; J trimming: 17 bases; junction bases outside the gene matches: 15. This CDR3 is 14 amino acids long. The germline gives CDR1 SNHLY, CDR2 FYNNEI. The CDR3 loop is CASSQVRQGNSIHF. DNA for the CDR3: TGTGCCAGCAGTCAGGTTCGACAGGGAAATTCCATCCACTTT.

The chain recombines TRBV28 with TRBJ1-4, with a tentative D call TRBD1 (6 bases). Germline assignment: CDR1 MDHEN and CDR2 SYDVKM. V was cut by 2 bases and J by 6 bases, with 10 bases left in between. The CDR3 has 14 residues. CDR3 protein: CASSLQGLDEKLFF. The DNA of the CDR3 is TGTGCCAGCAGTTTACAGGGGCTTGATGAAAAACTGTTTTTT.

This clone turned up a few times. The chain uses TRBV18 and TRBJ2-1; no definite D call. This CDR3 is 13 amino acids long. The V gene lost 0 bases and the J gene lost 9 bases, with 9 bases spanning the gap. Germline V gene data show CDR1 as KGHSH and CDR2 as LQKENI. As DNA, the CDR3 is TGTGCCAGCTCACCACCGGAGTTGGGTGAGCAGTTCTTC. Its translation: CASSPPELGEQFF.

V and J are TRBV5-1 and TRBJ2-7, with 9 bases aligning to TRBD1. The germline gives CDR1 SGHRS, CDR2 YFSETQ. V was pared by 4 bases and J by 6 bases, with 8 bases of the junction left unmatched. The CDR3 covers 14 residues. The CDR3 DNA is TGCGCCAGCAGCGTCCGCACAGGGGGCGGCGAGCAGTACTTC. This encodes CASSVRTGGGEQYF.

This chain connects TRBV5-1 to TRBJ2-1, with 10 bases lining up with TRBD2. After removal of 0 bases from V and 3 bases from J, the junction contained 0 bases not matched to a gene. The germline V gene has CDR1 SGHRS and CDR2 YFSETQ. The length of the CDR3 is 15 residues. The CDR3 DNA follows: TGCGCCAGCAGCTTGGGGACTAGCGGCTACAATGAGCAGTTCTTC. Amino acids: CASSLGTSGYNEQFF.

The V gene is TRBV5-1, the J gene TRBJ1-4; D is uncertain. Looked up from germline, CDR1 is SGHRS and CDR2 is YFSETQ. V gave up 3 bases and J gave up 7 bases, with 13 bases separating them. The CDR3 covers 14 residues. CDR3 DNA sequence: TGCGCCAGCAGCTCCGGAAGTGCGGTTGAAAAACTGTTTTTT. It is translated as CASSSGSAVEKLFF.

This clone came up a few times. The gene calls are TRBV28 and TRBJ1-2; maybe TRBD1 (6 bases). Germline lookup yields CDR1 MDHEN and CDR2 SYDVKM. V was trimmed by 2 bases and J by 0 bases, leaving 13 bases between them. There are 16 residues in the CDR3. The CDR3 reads CASSLGGQPANYGYTF. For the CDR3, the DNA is TGTGCCAGCAGTTTAGGGGGCCAGCCAGCTAACTATGGCTACACCTTC.

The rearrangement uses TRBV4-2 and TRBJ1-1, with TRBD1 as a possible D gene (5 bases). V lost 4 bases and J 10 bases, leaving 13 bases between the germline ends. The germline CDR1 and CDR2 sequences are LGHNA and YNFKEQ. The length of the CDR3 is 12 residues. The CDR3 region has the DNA TGTGCCAGCAGCCCCGGGCCTAGGGGAGCTTTCTTT. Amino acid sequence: CASSPGPRGAFF.

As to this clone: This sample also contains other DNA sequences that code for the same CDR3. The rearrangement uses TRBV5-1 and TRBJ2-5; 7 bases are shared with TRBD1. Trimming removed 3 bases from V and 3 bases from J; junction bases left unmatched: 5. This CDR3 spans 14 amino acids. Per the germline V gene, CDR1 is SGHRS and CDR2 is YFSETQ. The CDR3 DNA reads TGCGCCAGCAGCTCCCCCCAGGGGGAAGAGACCCAGTACTTC. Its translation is CASSSPQGEETQYF.

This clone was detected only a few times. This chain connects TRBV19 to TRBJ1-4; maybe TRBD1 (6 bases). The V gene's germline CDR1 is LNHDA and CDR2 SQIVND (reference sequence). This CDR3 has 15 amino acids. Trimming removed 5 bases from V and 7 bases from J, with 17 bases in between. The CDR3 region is CASSSPQQGGEKLFF. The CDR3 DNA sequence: TGTGCCAGTAGTTCACCGCAACAGGGTGGTGAAAAACTGTTTTTT.

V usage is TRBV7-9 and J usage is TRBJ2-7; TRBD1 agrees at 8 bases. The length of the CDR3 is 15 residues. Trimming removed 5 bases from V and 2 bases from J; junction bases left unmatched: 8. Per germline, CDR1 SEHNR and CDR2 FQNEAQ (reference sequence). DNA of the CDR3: TGTGCCAGCAGCGCGACAGGGGAAGATCCCTACGAGCAGTACTTC. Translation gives CASSATGEDPYEQYF.

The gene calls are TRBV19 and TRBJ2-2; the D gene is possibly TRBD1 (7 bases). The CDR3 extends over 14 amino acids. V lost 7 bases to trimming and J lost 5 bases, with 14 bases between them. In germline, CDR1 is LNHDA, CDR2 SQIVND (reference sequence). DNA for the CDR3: TGTGCCAGTAAGGAGGGGGCGCATACCGGGGAGCTGTTTTTT. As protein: CASKEGAHTGELFF.

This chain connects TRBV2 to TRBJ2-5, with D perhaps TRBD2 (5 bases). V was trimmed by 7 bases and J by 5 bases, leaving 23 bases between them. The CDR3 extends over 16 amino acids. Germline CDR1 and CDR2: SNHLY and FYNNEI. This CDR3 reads CASTLTQFFGDETQYF. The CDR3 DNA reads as TGTGCCAGCACCCTAACCCAATTCTTCGGGGATGAGACCCAGTACTTC.

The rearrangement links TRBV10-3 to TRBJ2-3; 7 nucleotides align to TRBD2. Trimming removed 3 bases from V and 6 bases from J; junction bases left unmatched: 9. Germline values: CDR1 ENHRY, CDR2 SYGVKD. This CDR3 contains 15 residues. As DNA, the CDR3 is TGTGCCATCAGTGATGGACTAGTCGACGCGGATACGCAGTATTTT. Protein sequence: CAISDGLVDADTQYF.

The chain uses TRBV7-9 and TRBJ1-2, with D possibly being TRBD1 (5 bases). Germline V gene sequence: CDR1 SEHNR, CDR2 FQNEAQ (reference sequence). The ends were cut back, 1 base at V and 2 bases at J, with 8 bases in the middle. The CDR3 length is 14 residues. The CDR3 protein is CASSLVDKNYGYTF. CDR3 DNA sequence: TGTGCCAGCAGCTTAGTGGACAAGAACTATGGCTACACCTTC.

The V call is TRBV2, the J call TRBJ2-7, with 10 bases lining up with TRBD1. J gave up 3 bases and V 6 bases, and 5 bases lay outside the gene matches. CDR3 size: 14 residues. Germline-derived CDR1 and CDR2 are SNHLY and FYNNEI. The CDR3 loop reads CASRRQGAIYEQYF. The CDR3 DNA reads TGTGCCAGCAGGAGACAGGGGGCTATCTACGAGCAGTACTTC.

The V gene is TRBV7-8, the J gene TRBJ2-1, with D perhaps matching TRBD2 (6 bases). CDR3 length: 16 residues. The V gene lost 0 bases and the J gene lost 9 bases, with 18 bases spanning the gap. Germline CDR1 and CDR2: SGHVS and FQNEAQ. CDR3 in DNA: TGTGCCAGCAGCTTAGCCCCCCAGAGTCGGGGAGGTGAGCAGTTCTTC. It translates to CASSLAPQSRGGEQFF.

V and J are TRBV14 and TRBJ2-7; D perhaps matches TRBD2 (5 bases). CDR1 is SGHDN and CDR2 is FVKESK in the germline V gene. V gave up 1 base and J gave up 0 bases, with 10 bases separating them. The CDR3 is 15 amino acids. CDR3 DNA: TGTGCCAGCAGCCAAGCAGCGGTTTTCTCCTACGAGCAGTACTTC. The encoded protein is CASSQAAVFSYEQYF.